One and the same sample provided the 20 T cell receptor beta chains below, sequenced in a study of cytomegalovirus exposure and HLA in healthy donors. The PCR employed 60 Vbeta primers together with 13 Jbeta primers. The repertoire was sequenced with immunoSEQ multiplex PCR; TCRdb's copy has only in-frame clones and lacks some. The repertoire includes over 50,000 clones, 65% to 80% of them detected once, and about a sixth sits in the top ten. What was sequenced was PBMCs. The receptors come from a middle-aged man in good health and CMV-seropositive.

V is TRBV30 and J is TRBJ1-2, with a tentative D call TRBD1 (6 bases). Germline CDR1 reads GTSNPN; CDR2 reads SVGIG (reference sequence). The CDR3 has 14 amino acids. Trimming cost V 4 bases and J 0 bases, with 12 bases left between them. The CDR3 sequence is CAWTRGAPNYGYTF. The CDR3 nucleotides are TGTGCCTGGACCCGGGGGGCCCCTAACTATGGCTACACCTTC.

The chain links TRBV19 to TRBJ1-6; D is unresolved. The CDR3 sequence is 15 residues long. V lost 5 bases to trimming and J lost 7 bases, with 15 bases between them. Germline CDR1 is LNHDA and CDR2 is SQIVND (reference sequence). The CDR3 DNA reads TGTGCCAGTAGTCCGAAAGAGACGGGGAATTCACCCCTCCACTTT. Translated, it gives CASSPKETGNSPLHF.

V is TRBV30 and J is TRBJ2-1, with 12 bases that match TRBD2. Germline CDR1 GTSNPN, CDR2 SVGIG (reference sequence). With 5 bases clipped from V and 4 bases from J, the junction kept 15 bases outside the gene matches. The CDR3 is 18 amino acids. In DNA form, the CDR3 reads TGTGCCTGGCGCACCCGGACTAGCGGGATCTTGGGTTACAATGAGCAGTTCTTC. Amino acids: CAWRTRTSGILGYNEQFF.

Comment on this clone: Germline is not matched at one junction end, which may reflect a read error. DNA for the CDR3: TGTTCCAGCAGCCTTCAGAGGACAGTGAACACTGAAGCTTTCTTT. Its protein is CSSSLQRTVNTEAFF. The chain is built from TRBV7-9 and TRBJ1-1; a possible D gene is TRBD1 (6 bases). Germline-derived CDR1 and CDR2 are SEHNR and FQNEAQ (reference sequence). The CDR3 spans 15 residues. The full variable domain, its missing parts supplied by reference TRBV7-9 and TRBJ1-1, is DTGVSQNPRHKITKRGQNVTFRCDPISEHNRLYWYRQTLGQGPEFLTYFQNEAQLEKSRLLSDRFSAERPKGSFSTLEIQRTEQGDSAMYLCSSSLQRTVNTEAFFGQGTRLTVV.

The rearrangement links TRBV2 to TRBJ1-2; TRBD1 matches 7 bases. V dropped 8 bases and J dropped 1; count of bases not matched to a gene: 4. This CDR3 is 13 amino acids long. Germline V gene sequence: CDR1 SNHLY, CDR2 FYNNEI. CDR3 sequence reads: CASGRDSNYGYTF. The CDR3 region has the DNA TGTGCCAGCGGCCGGGACAGTAACTATGGCTACACCTTC.

This clone was counted a single time. This chain uses TRBV6-5 with TRBJ2-1; TRBD1 agrees at 7 bases. This CDR3 has 14 residues. The V gene end was trimmed by 5 bases and the J gene end by 5 bases; junction bases not matched to a gene: 6. The germline V gene has CDR1 MNHEY and CDR2 SVGAGI. The CDR3 sequence is CASSPGQDNNEQFF. CDR3 in DNA: TGTGCCAGCAGTCCTGGACAGGATAACAATGAGCAGTTCTTC.

A few counts support this clone. This sequence joins TRBV13 and TRBJ2-7, with D possibly being TRBD1 (6 bases). This CDR3 has 16 amino acids. The V gene lost 4 bases and the J gene lost 0 bases, with 16 bases spanning the gap. The germline CDR1 and CDR2 sequences are PRHDT and FYEKMQ (reference sequence). The CDR3 here is CASSSPQGTSSYEQYF. DNA for the CDR3: TGTGCCAGCAGCTCCCCCCAGGGGACCAGCTCCTACGAGCAGTACTTC.

The chain is built from TRBV4-1 and TRBJ1-2, with D hard to call. Germline CDR1 and CDR2: MGHRA and YSYEKL. The V end was cut by 1 base, the J end by 5 bases, with 8 bases between. The CDR3 runs to 13 residues. CDR3 sequence: CASSQGGGYGYTF. For the CDR3, the DNA is TGCGCCAGCAGCCAAGGAGGTGGATATGGCTACACCTTC.

This chain links TRBV5-5 with TRBJ2-5; TRBD1 matches at 11 bases. The CDR3 is made up of 16 amino acids. The germline gives CDR1 SGHKS, CDR2 YYEKEE (reference sequence). The trim removed 4 bases at V and 2 bases at J, leaving 7 bases unmatched. The CDR3 DNA follows: TGTGCCAGCAGCGACGGGGACAGGGGGTTTCAAGAGACCCAGTACTTC. The encoded protein is CASSDGDRGFQETQYF.

V is TRBV19 and J is TRBJ2-7, with 8 bases aligning to TRBD1. Germline V gene sequence: CDR1 LNHDA, CDR2 SQIVND (reference sequence). There are 14 residues in the CDR3. V lost 4 bases to trimming and J lost 2 bases; unmatched junction nucleotides: 4. As DNA, the CDR3 is TGTGCCAGTAGTACTAACAGGGGGGCCTACGAGCAGTACTTC. Amino acid sequence: CASSTNRGAYEQYF.

The chain uses TRBV30 and TRBJ2-2; 12 nucleotides match TRBD1. CDR1 and CDR2 (germline): GTSNPN, SVGIG (reference sequence). The CDR3 is 17 amino acids. V lost 3 bases to trimming and J lost 6 bases; unmatched junction nucleotides: 11. CDR3 loop: CAWRRSAGQGAPGELFF. CDR3 DNA: TGTGCCTGGAGGCGTTCGGCGGGACAGGGGGCCCCCGGGGAGCTGTTTTTT.

The CDR3 DNA reads TGTGCCAGCACCAGCAGACAGGGCCTGGACACCATATATTTT. It codes for CASTSRQGLDTIYF. The chain combines TRBV6-1 with TRBJ1-3, with 7 nucleotides matching TRBD1. This CDR3 comprises 14 residues. Per germline, CDR1 MNHNS and CDR2 SASEGT. J gave up 8 bases and V 7 bases, and 11 bases lay outside the gene matches.

This clone was counted a few times. The chain has TRBV7-2 and TRBJ2-1; TRBD1 might be the D (6 bases). Germline CDR1 reads SGHTA; CDR2 reads FQGNSA. Trimming left V 4 bases short and J 4 bases short, with 14 bases between. CDR3 length: 15 residues. DNA of the CDR3: TGTGCCAGCAGCTCTAGACAGGTGGGATACAATGAGCAGTTCTTC. Protein product: CASSSRQVGYNEQFF.

The chain links TRBV4-3 to TRBJ2-5; 9 bases agree with TRBD2. The germline V gene encodes CDR1 LGHNA and CDR2 YSLEER. The V and J ends lost 1 base and 2 bases, in that order; junction bases with no gene match: 8. CDR3 size: 17 residues. The CDR3 here is CASSQGYSGRPQETQYF. The CDR3 region has the DNA TGCGCCAGCAGCCAAGGATATAGCGGGAGACCACAAGAGACCCAGTACTTC.

The chain recombines TRBV5-4 with TRBJ2-3; weak D call: TRBD1 (6 bases). Germline V lookup: CDR1 SGHNT, CDR2 YYREEE (reference sequence). The CDR3 consists of 16 residues. Between the trimmed V and J ends, which lost 1 base and 6 bases, there was a span of 18 bases. The CDR3 loop reads CASSLIRGRYFDTQYF. The DNA of the CDR3 is TGTGCCAGCAGCTTGATCAGGGGCCGATATTTCGATACGCAGTATTTT.

The genes are TRBV15 and TRBJ2-5; the match to TRBD1 covers 8 bases. Germline V lookup: CDR1 LNHNV, CDR2 YYDKDF (reference sequence). The J segment lost 4 bases and the V segment lost 0 bases, leaving 4 bases of the junction unmatched. CDR3 length equals 15 residues. This CDR3 reads CATSREDRGLETQYF. The CDR3 DNA follows: TGTGCCACCAGCAGAGAAGACAGGGGTCTAGAGACCCAGTACTTC.

The chain has TRBV30 and TRBJ1-1; unclear D gene. The V end was cut by 4 bases, the J end by 5 bases, with 11 bases between. From germline, CDR1 is GTSNPN and CDR2 SVGIG (reference sequence). CDR3 size: 12 residues. In DNA, the CDR3 is TGTGCCTGGAACGGCGGGGTGACTGAAGCTTTCTTT. It specifies CAWNGGVTEAFF.

The chain has TRBV29-1 and TRBJ2-3, with 10 bases aligning to TRBD1. CDR3 length: 16 amino acids. Germline V gene data show CDR1 as SQVTM and CDR2 as ANQGSEA. V shed 7 bases, J shed 3 bases, and the junction held 13 bases outside the gene matches. CDR3 sequence: CSGRPLEGQGTDTQYF. The CDR3 DNA reads TGCAGCGGGCGCCCTCTCGAGGGACAGGGGACAGATACGCAGTATTTT.

V is TRBV10-3 and J is TRBJ2-1, with 10 bases aligning to TRBD1. The CDR3 has 14 amino acids. Germline-derived CDR1 and CDR2 are ENHRY and SYGVKD. V was clipped by 9 bases and J by 6 bases; unmatched bases: 8. Written as DNA, the CDR3 is TGTGCCATTAGGACAGGGGGTGAGGTCAATGAGCAGTTCTTC. Encoded protein: CAIRTGGEVNEQFF.

V usage is TRBV6-8 and J usage is TRBJ2-3; 7 positions agree with TRBD1. The ends lost 5 bases at V and 4 bases at J; junction bases unmatched: 6. In germline, CDR1 is MNHGY, CDR2 SAAAGT. The CDR3 sequence is 14 residues long. The CDR3 is CASSGQVCADTQYF. CDR3 coding DNA: TGTGCCAGCAGTGGACAGGTTTGTGCAGATACGCAGTATTTT.